This TCR beta chain was captured in a study of cytomegalovirus exposure and HLA in healthy donors. CDR1 and CDR2 (germline): MNHNS, SASEGT. J lost 3 bases, V lost 5 bases, and 7 bases had no gene match. The CDR3 extends over 15 amino acids. The PCR had 60 Vbeta and 13 Jbeta primers. Using immunoSEQ multiplex PCR, the repertoire was profiled, and TCRdb retains in-frame clones only, with some absent. The sample data list under 200,000 clones. As regards this clone: Its antigen is currently unknown.

Study-wide results and caveats: Previously analyzed data showed that most TCR beta V segments were productive at a frequency of about 90% or about 30%. Donors belonging to an Asian-associated ancestry cluster reportedly showed fewer N-insertions in productive TCRs than the roughly 670-donor mean, according to what a later analysis found.

This chain connects TRBV6-1 to TRBJ1-1; the match to TRBD1 covers 9 bases. The sequence came from a man between 25 and 39 years old in good health and CMV-seronegative. Sequencing used PBMCs. CDR3 sequence reads: CASSPRDREDTEAFF. DNA for the CDR3: TGTGCCAGCAGTCCCCGGGACAGGGAGGACACTGAAGCTTTCTTT.